This is a list of T cell receptor beta chains from one sample in a study of T cell repertoires in cytomegalovirus infection. Via MiXCR, TCRdb re-called the reads, giving one row per CDR3 protein. The sample shows some 57,000 distinct CDR3 sequences, about 30% of them seen only once. These TCRs' antigens remain unknown. The sequenced material came from PBMCs, sequenced either directly or after in vitro stimulation (not recorded which). These receptors all stem from a human donor in good health (CMV status not recorded). Some clones in this sample may be carry-over from other donors' samples. The CDR3 runs from the conserved cysteine through the conserved F or W.

TRBV6-6 16 CASSYHPESTNEKLFF
TRBV28 17 CASSLKGRTGDYYEQYF
TRBV7-9 12 CASSLMRETQYF
TRBV7-2 13 CASSLTGYNEQFF
TRBV5-3 16 CASSPGTGKRDTEAFF
TRBV24-1 20 CATSVVEGGQGQYDITEAFF
TRBV20-1 19 CSATRIGGSFELAKNIQYF
TRBV15 21 CATSRDDPGQGTSHSKETQYF
TRBV15 15 CATRSGTGGGETQYF
TRBV5-4 17 CASSLRGRKSSYNEQFF
TRBV7-2 14 CASSLREPSTEAFF
TRBV12-5 11 CASGIGGEAFF
TRBV7-2 12 CASSLPIGTQHF
TRBV7-9 15 CASSLLGQGNTEAFF
TRBV7-2 15 CASSLGVSEADTQYF
TRBV9 13 CASSVGGGDTQYF
TRBV5-4 12 CASSLRAGGREF
TRBV7-6 16 CASSLVGPSERSRKFF
TRBV7-8 17 CASSPLWQRRKNTEAFF
TRBV6-5 16 CASSELPGLAGGEQYF
TRBV2 15 CASSPLDRDVYEQYF
TRBV7-2 13 CASSLAPEATQYF
TRBV2 12 CASLSDNSPLHF
TRBV5-4 13 CASSLNEGREQYF
TRBV12-5 10 CATPHYEQYF
TRBV10-3 16 CAISDPTGLTNEKLFF
TRBV7-2 15 CASSISLAGSDTQYF
TRBV10-3 14 CAISGGAPTDTQYF
TRBV7-2 16 CASSQGLAGGPYEQYF
TRBV11-2 18 CASSLGGGLAGGVETQYF
TRBV5-1 14 CASSLGGSTGELFF
TRBV7-2 14 CASRLAGGADTQYF
TRBV12-3/TRBV12-4 13 CASSGTAKQPQHF
TRBV7-2 16 CASSLSPDSYNSPLHF
TRBV7-6 15 CASSLTGGQVNEQFF
TRBV4-1 15 CASSPWDSGPYEQYF
TRBV24-1 17 CATSDPDRVGYTGELFF
TRBV15 14 CATSPGGGTDTQYF
TRBV7-2 13 CASSPDRAYGYTF
TRBV20-1 13 CSARKGSNYEQYF
TRBV18 16 CASSPLGTGSSYEQYF
TRBV7-2 14 CASSFWVLNTEAFF
TRBV27 17 CASSPRGHSSYNSPLHF
TRBV5-5 13 CASSLRGVSPLHF
TRBV7-2 13 CASRRDMNTEAFF
TRBV7-4 12 CASSLEGGTIYF
TRBV7-2 17 CASSLVGATSSYNEQFF
TRBV7-2 13 CASAGGAGQPQHF
TRBV5-4 17 CASRTPTDSSGANVLTF
TRBV7-2 14 CASSLASSPVPQHF
TRBV5-1 14 CASSLDGAGRAPFF
TRBV28 14 CASSLSVQGDGYTF
TRBV12-3/TRBV12-4 17 CASTLGQGALSGNTIYF
TRBV10-3 15 CAIRSSASSYNEQFF
TRBV6-5 17 CASRTGLAGGKDGELFF